The T cell receptor (beta chain) described here comes from a study of cytomegalovirus exposure and HLA in healthy donors. Study outcomes and limitations: Researchers left out some V segments, among them TRBV6-2 and TRBV6-3, as indistinguishable.

J gave up 3 bases and V 6 bases, and 2 bases lay outside the gene matches. The CDR3 is 13 residues long. The germline CDR1 and CDR2 sequences are SNHLY and FYNNEI. The PCR had 60 Vbeta and 13 Jbeta primers. Sequencing was performed with immunoSEQ multiplex PCR; in TCRdb, only in-frame clones are kept and a portion is missing. The table has fewer than 95,000 clones, approximately 81% seen once; the top ten hold 6.5% to 9%. A note on this clone: The antigen is unknown.

The chain carries TRBV2 and TRBJ2-3; 8 bases fit TRBD1. What was sequenced was PBMCs. The sequence came from a man between 35 and 55 years old in good health and CMV-seropositive. CDR3 DNA: TGTGCCAGCAGGGACAGGGTTACAGATACGCAGTATTTT. Protein sequence: CASRDRVTDTQYF.